The 30 T cell receptor beta chains listed next were all sequenced from one sample in a study of blood T cells in healthy people across ages. A J-beta primer mix and a sample-barcoded 5' primer were used in a second PCR of about 6 to 12 cycles. MiXCR, run by TCRdb on the 5' RACE reads, gives a single entry per CDR3 protein. The sample includes about 1,800,000 distinct CDR3 sequences, under 30% of them seen just once. Sequenced: blood. These TCRs come from a woman in her thirties in good health.

A note on this clonotype: A clone one base away is much larger, so this may be a read error. The CDR3 region is CASSLVSGLAGRETQYF. The CDR3 DNA follows: TGTGCCAGCAGCTTAGTGTCGGGACTAGCGGGAAGAGAGACCCAGTACTTC. The chain couples TRBV7-2 to TRBJ2-5, with TRBD2 matching 13 bases. CDR1 is SGHTA and CDR2 is FQGNSA in the germline V gene. V shed 1 base, J shed 4 bases, and the junction held 6 bases outside the gene matches. This CDR3 is 17 amino acids long.

In regard to this clonotype: An end of the junction differs from the germline gene, which may be a read error. The gene calls are TRBV7-6 and TRBJ2-1; the D gene is possibly TRBD2 (5 bases). This CDR3 spans 14 amino acids. In germline, CDR1 is SGHVS, CDR2 FNYEAQ. The CDR3 loop reads CASSLASSYNKQFF. The CDR3 DNA reads TGTGCCAGCAGCTTGGCTAGCTCCTACAATAAGCAGTTCTTC.

This clonotype appeared a few times. One base away lies a much larger clone, so this may be a sequencing read error. This rearrangement joins TRBV25-1 to TRBJ1-2, with D unresolved. CDR1 and CDR2 from the germline V gene are MGHDK and SYGVNS. CDR3 length equals 12 residues. V lost 4 bases to trimming and J lost 4 bases, with 7 bases between them. CDR3 in DNA: TGTGCCAGCAGTGTATCAGGCTATGGCTACACCTTC. This codes for CASSVSGYGYTF.

The chain uses TRBV18 and TRBJ2-5; D gene ambiguous. This CDR3 is built from 14 residues. Germline V gene sequence: CDR1 KGHSH, CDR2 LQKENI. V lost 0 bases, J lost 1 base, and 6 bases lay in between. The DNA of the CDR3 is TGTGCCAGCTCACCACCTGCGGCCCAAGAGACCCAGTACTTC. Its protein is CASSPPAAQETQYF.

This clonotype was observed a few times. This rearrangement joins TRBV3-1 to TRBJ2-1, with 10 bases lining up with TRBD2. Germline assignment: CDR1 LGHDT and CDR2 YNNKEL (reference sequence). The V gene end was trimmed by 2 bases and the J gene end by 12 bases; junction bases not matched to a gene: 4. CDR3 length: 13 residues. This CDR3 reads CASSQSSGSPQFF. DNA of the CDR3: TGTGCCAGCAGCCAATCTAGCGGGAGTCCGCAGTTCTTC.

There are many counts of this clonotype. A junction boundary mismatches the germline segment, possibly from a read error. The rearrangement links TRBV7-2 to TRBJ2-5, with 9 positions matching TRBD2. The CDR3 is made up of 15 amino acids. Per the germline V gene, CDR1 is SGHTA and CDR2 is FQGNSA. CDR3 amino acids: CASSLEAGGQETQYF. The DNA for the CDR3 is TGCGCCAGCAGCTTGGAAGCGGGGGGACAAGAGACCCAGTACTTC.

This clonotype was detected a few times. This rearrangement joins TRBV9 to TRBJ2-7; 7 nucleotides align to TRBD2. The length of the CDR3 is 15 residues. Germline CDR1 and CDR2: SGDLS and YYNGEE. V lost 0 bases to trimming and J lost 3 bases; unmatched junction nucleotides: 6. The CDR3 spells CASSVDSGNIYEQYF. The CDR3, as DNA: TGTGCCAGCAGCGTAGACAGCGGGAACATCTACGAGCAGTACTTC.

This clonotype was counted at least ten times. V is TRBV7-9 and J is TRBJ2-5; TRBD1 might be the D (7 bases). This CDR3 comprises 16 residues. V was pared by 0 bases and J by 2 bases, with 13 bases between. CDR1 is SEHNR, CDR2 FQNEAQ, per germline (reference sequence). The CDR3 coding sequence is TGTGCCAGCAGCTTAGCCCAGGGGGGCAAGCAAGAGACCCAGTACTTC. This gives the protein CASSLAQGGKQETQYF.

Details on this clonotype: Possible read error: a much larger clone is one base away. Because it lacks the conserved phenylalanine or tryptophan at the end, this CDR3 is likely a read error. The rearrangement uses TRBV28 and TRBJ2-7, with TRBD1 matching 8 bases. V was pared by 5 bases and J by 6 bases, with 12 bases of the junction left unmatched. The CDR3 consists of 15 residues. CDR1 MDHEN and CDR2 SYDVKM come from the germline V gene. DNA for the CDR3: TGTGCCAGCAGTCCCCGGGACAGGCGAAGCGGCGAGCAGTACTGC. It yields the protein CASSPRDRRSGEQYC.

With respect to this clonotype: One end of the junction varies from germline; a read error may be responsible. The rearrangement joins TRBV24-1 to TRBJ1-1; TRBD1 is a possible D gene (6 bases). CDR3 size: 15 residues. Germline CDR1 and CDR2: KGHDR and SFDVKD. In DNA, the CDR3 is TGTGCCACCAATGATAAGACAGGTCCGAACACTGAAGTTTTCTTT. This codes for CATNDKTGPNTEVFF.

This chain connects TRBV6-5 to TRBJ2-7; D tentatively fits TRBD1 or TRBD2 (5 bases each). Germline-derived CDR1 and CDR2 are MNHEY and SVGAGI. The V end was cut by 0 bases, the J end by 7 bases, with 31 bases between. This CDR3 has 20 amino acids. CDR3 protein: CASSYSHPEGNYLRVREQYF. Here the CDR3 DNA reads TGTGCCAGCAGTTACTCCCACCCTGAGGGGAACTATCTCAGAGTTCGTGAGCAGTACTTC.

This clonotype was seen a few times. This chain joins TRBV7-2 and TRBJ2-1; the D call may be TRBD1 or TRBD2 (5 bases each). CDR3 length equals 14 residues. V gave up 7 bases and J gave up 7 bases, with 17 bases separating them. Germline V gives CDR1 SGHTA, CDR2 FQGNSA. CDR3 residues: CASNVRGGGNEQFF. The CDR3 nucleotides read TGTGCCAGCAACGTCCGGGGCGGTGGGAATGAGCAGTTCTTC.

The chain combines TRBV3-1 with TRBJ2-5, with 13 bases matching TRBD2. Judging by the DNA end, TRBJ2-7 fits better; the J call may be wrong. CDR3 length: 16 amino acids. The V gene's germline CDR1 is LGHDT and CDR2 YNNKEL (reference sequence). CDR3 sequence: CASSRTSGSKGYEQYF. The CDR3 coding sequence is TGTGCCAGCAGCCGGACTAGCGGGAGCAAAGGTTACGAGCAGTACTTC.

This chain uses TRBV5-1 with TRBJ2-3; tentative D call: TRBD1 (7 bases). Trimming removed 5 bases from V and 8 bases from J, with 18 bases in between. CDR1 is SGHRS, CDR2 YFSETQ, per germline. This CDR3 has 14 amino acids. As DNA, the CDR3 is TGCGCCAGCAGTGGAGGGGGCCGCGGAGGTACGCAGTATTTT. The encoded protein is CASSGGGRGGTQYF.

Only a few counts were recorded for this clonotype. The chain combines TRBV24-1 with TRBJ2-1, with 7 positions matching TRBD2. The CDR3 length is 15 residues. Per germline, CDR1 KGHDR and CDR2 SFDVKD. V shed 3 bases and J 6 bases; nucleotides not matched to a gene: 7. For the CDR3, the DNA is TGTGCCACCAGTGATCGGGGGGATCGGCTCAATGAGCAGTTCTTC. This gives the protein CATSDRGDRLNEQFF.

The rearrangement uses TRBV16 and TRBJ2-4; D possibly matches TRBD1 or TRBD2 (5 bases each). The V and J ends lost 3 bases and 5 bases respectively, with 17 bases between them. The CDR3 length is 16 residues. Germline CDR1 is KGHSY and CDR2 is FQNENV. CDR3 region: CASSQSTGLAQNIQYF. The CDR3 nucleotides read TGTGCCAGCAGCCAGAGTACGGGGCTGGCCCAAAACATTCAGTACTTC.

This clonotype was recorded many times. The chain links TRBV6-1 to TRBJ2-7; 7 bases align to TRBD1. Germline V lookup: CDR1 MNHNS, CDR2 SASEGT. The CDR3 is 14 amino acids. With 8 bases clipped from V and 4 bases from J, the junction kept 11 bases outside the gene matches. The CDR3 loop is CASANPGQLYEQYF. CDR3 coding DNA: TGTGCCAGCGCGAACCCGGGACAGCTATACGAGCAGTACTTC.

In this sample, this clonotype turned up a few times. The chain combines TRBV12-3 or TRBV12-4 with TRBJ2-4; no reliable D call. The germline V and J ends were trimmed by 7 bases and 6 bases, with 7 bases remaining between them. The CDR3 consists of 11 residues. The CDR3 DNA reads TGTGCCAGCAAGGTCGCAAACATTCAGTACTTC. Translated: CASKVANIQYF.

At least ten counts were recorded for this clonotype. The J gene is TRBJ2-7, the V gene TRBV9; TRBD1 aligns across 8 bases. The junction had 4 bases not matched to a gene; V was cut back by 0 bases and J by 5 bases. Looked up from germline, CDR1 is SGDLS and CDR2 is YYNGEE. CDR3 size: 14 residues. The CDR3 nucleotides are TGTGCCAGCAGCGTAGGGACAGGGTACCACGAGCAGTACTTC. It yields the protein CASSVGTGYHEQYF.

About this clonotype: One end of the junction fails to match germline, which may point to a read error. This chain joins TRBV9 and TRBJ2-1; 8 bases line up with TRBD2. CDR1 and CDR2 from the germline V gene are SGDLS and YYNGEE. CDR3 size: 15 residues. CDR3 sequence reads: CTSSSLGGGINEQFF. Written as DNA, the CDR3 is TGTACCAGCAGCTCACTGGGCGGGGGGATAAATGAGCAGTTCTTC.

The chain links TRBV9 to TRBJ1-4; no reliable D call. Germline lookup yields CDR1 SGDLS and CDR2 YYNGEE. V was cut by 4 bases and J by 3 bases, with 16 bases left in between. The CDR3 totals 16 residues. CDR3 nucleotides: TGTGCCAGCAGCCCAGGAGCAACCACGGCTAATGAAAAACTGTTTTTT. Translated, it gives CASSPGATTANEKLFF.

This clonotype has ten or more counts. This sequence joins TRBV29-1 and TRBJ2-7; 7 bases line up with TRBD1. CDR1 and CDR2 from the germline V gene are SQVTM and ANQGSEA. The CDR3 contains 10 residues. V dropped 6 bases and J dropped 6; count of bases not matched to a gene: 2. Here the CDR3 reads CSVRTGEQYF. The CDR3 DNA reads as TGCAGCGTCAGGACAGGCGAGCAGTACTTC.

In the case of this clonotype: One junction end disagrees with the germline gene, perhaps due to a read error. CDR3 sequence reads: CSARDSRRRTGTQYF. The CDR3 DNA sequence: TGCAGTGCTAGAGATTCCCGGCGACGCACAGGTACGCAGTATTTT. This chain uses TRBV20-1 with TRBJ2-3, with D perhaps TRBD1 (5 bases). CDR1 is DFQATT, CDR2 SNEGSKA, per germline (reference sequence). This CDR3 is built from 15 residues.

The chain links TRBV12-3 or TRBV12-4 to TRBJ2-6, with a possible D match to TRBD1 (6 bases). Trimming pared 5 bases from V and 4 bases from J, leaving 15 bases between. This CDR3 contains 16 residues. CDR3 in amino acids: CASSPTGILGANVLTF. The CDR3, as DNA: TGTGCCAGCAGTCCCACAGGGATCCTCGGGGCCAACGTCCTGACTTTC.

V usage is TRBV5-6 and J usage is TRBJ2-5; perhaps TRBD1 as D (5 bases). The CDR3 is 16 amino acids. V was pared by 3 bases and J by 4 bases, with 19 bases between. CDR1 and CDR2 (germline): SGHDT, YYEEEE. In nucleotides, the CDR3 is TGTGCCAGCAGCTCGCCACAGGCGCCGAATGGAGAGACCCAGTACTTC. Protein product: CASSSPQAPNGETQYF.

On this clonotype: Germline and junction disagree at one end, which may indicate a read error. The chain combines TRBV5-5 with TRBJ2-3, with TRBD1 identical over 8 bases. Germline CDR1 SGHKS, CDR2 YYEKEE (reference sequence). CDR3 length: 15 amino acids. CDR3 residues: CASSVGQGHADAQYF. DNA of the CDR3: TGTGCCAGCAGCGTAGGACAGGGTCACGCAGATGCGCAGTATTTT.

This clonotype appeared once. This chain connects TRBV5-6 to TRBJ1-1, with D uncertain. V lost 1 base, J lost 1 base, and 14 bases lay in between. Germline CDR1 reads SGHDT; CDR2 reads YYEEEE. The CDR3 spans 16 residues. The CDR3 here is CASSLYGKGGNTEAFF. The CDR3 nucleotides read TGTGCCAGCAGCTTGTACGGGAAAGGAGGGAACACTGAAGCTTTCTTT.

There are a few counts of this clonotype. DNA for the CDR3: TGCAGTGCTAGTAACCGGGGAGGCCAATTCTACAATGAGCAGTTCTTC. Translation gives CSASNRGGQFYNEQFF. This chain connects TRBV20-1 to TRBJ2-1, with D maybe TRBD2 (6 bases). The germline V gene has CDR1 DFQATT and CDR2 SNEGSKA (reference sequence). V gave up 3 bases and J gave up 3 bases, with 18 bases separating them. The CDR3 has 16 amino acids.

The chain carries TRBV7-2 and TRBJ2-5; 7 bases are shared with TRBD2. Germline V gene sequence: CDR1 SGHTA, CDR2 FQGNSA. The J segment lost 4 bases and the V segment lost 5 bases, leaving 7 bases of the junction unmatched. This CDR3 has 14 residues. The DNA of the CDR3 is TGTGCCAGCAGCGCAGGGACTACCCGAGAGACCCAGTACTTC. Protein: CASSAGTTRETQYF.

This clonotype was observed a few times. The V gene is TRBV29-1, the J gene TRBJ2-4, with D unclear. The CDR3 covers 12 residues. The germline V and J ends were trimmed by 6 bases and 5 bases, with 11 bases remaining between them. Germline lookup yields CDR1 SQVTM and CDR2 ANQGSEA. The CDR3 reads CSVVVTQNIQYF. In DNA, the CDR3 is TGCAGCGTCGTCGTGACTCAAAACATTCAGTACTTC.